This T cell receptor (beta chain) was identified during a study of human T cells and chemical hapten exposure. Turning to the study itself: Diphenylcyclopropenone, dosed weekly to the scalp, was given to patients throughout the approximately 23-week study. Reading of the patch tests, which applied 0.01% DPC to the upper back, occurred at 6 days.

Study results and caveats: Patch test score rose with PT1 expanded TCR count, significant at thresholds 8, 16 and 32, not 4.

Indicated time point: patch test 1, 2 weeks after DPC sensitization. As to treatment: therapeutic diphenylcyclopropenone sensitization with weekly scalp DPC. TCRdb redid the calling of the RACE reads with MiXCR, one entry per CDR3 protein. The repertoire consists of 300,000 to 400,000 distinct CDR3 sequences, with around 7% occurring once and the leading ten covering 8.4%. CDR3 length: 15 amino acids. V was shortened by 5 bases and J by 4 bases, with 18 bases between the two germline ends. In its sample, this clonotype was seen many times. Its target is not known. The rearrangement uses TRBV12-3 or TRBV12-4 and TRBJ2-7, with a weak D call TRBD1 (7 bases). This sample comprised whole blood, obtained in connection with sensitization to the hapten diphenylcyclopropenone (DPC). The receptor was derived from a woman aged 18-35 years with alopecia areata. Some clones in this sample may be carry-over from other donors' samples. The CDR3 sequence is CASSPRDRVSYEQYF. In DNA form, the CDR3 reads TGTGCCAGCAGTCCGCGGGACAGAGTTTCGTACGAGCAGTACTTC.